This record covers a single TCR beta chain. These data originate in a study of shared T cell receptors in the human thymus. Method: immunoSEQ multiplex PCR; TCRdb's copy keeps in-frame clones and lacks some. The sample contains just under 550,000 clones, around three quarters of which appear only once. Germline CDR1 MNHEY, CDR2 SMNVEV (reference sequence). This CDR3 spans 16 amino acids. J was trimmed by 0 bases and V by 8 bases; bases with no gene match: 9. A further study also used this sample, focusing on human thymus T cells.

What was sequenced was thymocytes. V gene TRBV27 combines with J gene TRBJ2-1; 8 bases line up with TRBD2. This clonotype was obtained from a boy under three years old with a congenital heart defect. DNA for the CDR3: TGTGCCAGCTGGGCCGGGCGGGAGGACTCCTACAATGAGCAGTTCTTC. Its translation is CASWAGREDSYNEQFF.